These 11 T cell receptor beta chains share one sample of origin, sequenced in a study of shared clonotypes between healthy human individuals. Naive CD8 cells lacked CD45RO, underwent positive selection for CCR7 and left out terminally differentiated effector memory CD45RA+ cells. Profiling relied on immunoSEQ multiplex PCR, and the TCRdb table lists in-frame clones only, not all of them. The repertoire holds roughly 850,000 clones, with just over 95% as singletons. Sequenced: naive CD8+ T cells sorted from blood. These receptors were obtained from a young man in good health.

The chain combines TRBV10-3 with TRBJ2-7, with 10 bases lining up with TRBD1. Per the germline V gene, CDR1 is ENHRY and CDR2 is SYGVKD. Trimming took 0 bases from V and 6 from J; bases not matched to a gene: 5. This CDR3 comprises 15 residues. CDR3 loop: CAISESTRTGGEQYF. CDR3 nucleotide sequence: TGTGCCATCAGTGAGTCGACTAGGACAGGGGGCGAGCAGTACTTC.

The chain employs TRBV6-6 and TRBJ1-2; D gene uncertain. Per germline, CDR1 MNHNY and CDR2 SVGAGI (reference sequence). This CDR3 is built from 14 residues. V was shortened by 2 bases and J by 3 bases, with 10 bases between the two germline ends. The CDR3 loop reads CASSYNGNDYGYTF. The DNA for the CDR3 is TGTGCCAGCAGTTACAACGGGAACGACTATGGCTACACCTTC.

The genes are TRBV7-9 and TRBJ2-5; D may match TRBD1 or TRBD2 (5 bases each). The CDR3 spans 17 residues. Germline CDR1 and CDR2: SEHNR and FQNEAQ (reference sequence). V lost 4 bases, J lost 1 base, and 19 bases lay in between. The CDR3 here is CASSWAGGGPLQETQYF. The CDR3 bases are TGTGCCAGCAGCTGGGCTGGTGGGGGACCGCTCCAAGAGACCCAGTACTTC.

CDR3 amino acids: CSVKGQGGYEQYF. The CDR3 nucleotides read TGCAGCGTTAAAGGACAGGGGGGCTACGAGCAGTACTTC. This chain links TRBV29-1 with TRBJ2-7; 10 bases agree with TRBD1. The trim removed 5 bases at V and 3 bases at J, leaving 4 bases unmatched. The germline V gene encodes CDR1 SQVTM and CDR2 ANQGSEA. The CDR3 extends over 13 amino acids.

Notes on this clone: Other DNA variants within this sample encode the same CDR3. The chain carries TRBV4-1 and TRBJ2-5, with 8 bases aligning to TRBD1. Trimming at V came to 0 bases and at J to 5 bases, leaving 5 bases not matched to a gene. This CDR3 region has 15 residues. Per the germline V gene, CDR1 is MGHRA and CDR2 is YSYEKL. In DNA, the CDR3 is TGCGCCAGCAGCCAAGATTCAGGGGGCTCGGAGACCCAGTACTTC. Encoded protein: CASSQDSGGSETQYF.

CDR3 sequence (DNA): TGTGCCAGCAGCCTTACTAGCGGGAGTATCACAGATACGCAGTATTTT. Its protein product is CASSLTSGSITDTQYF. This chain connects TRBV7-9 to TRBJ2-3, with TRBD2 identical over 11 bases. V lost 5 bases to trimming and J lost 2 bases; unmatched junction nucleotides: 6. CDR1 is SEHNR and CDR2 is FQNEAQ in the germline V gene (reference sequence). This CDR3 is 16 amino acids long.

This chain links TRBV29-1 with TRBJ2-7; D may be TRBD1 (5 bases). V was cut by 1 base and J by 7 bases, with 17 bases left in between. Germline V gene data show CDR1 as SQVTM and CDR2 as ANQGSEA. The CDR3 runs to 14 residues. Here the CDR3 DNA reads TGCAGCGTTGAAGGGGGCAGAACTCCTACGGAGCAGTACTTC. This codes for CSVEGGRTPTEQYF.

The gene calls are TRBV7-9 and TRBJ2-7; 9 bases agree with TRBD1. The CDR3 contains 14 residues. Germline-derived CDR1 and CDR2 are SEHNR and FQNEAQ (reference sequence). The trim removed 5 bases at V and 2 bases at J, leaving 4 bases unmatched. Here the CDR3 reads CASSKTGGPYEQYF. Written as DNA, the CDR3 is TGTGCCAGCAGCAAGACAGGGGGGCCCTACGAGCAGTACTTC.

The rearrangement links TRBV5-1 to TRBJ2-7; D is ambiguous. The CDR3 covers 15 residues. Looked up from germline, CDR1 is SGHRS and CDR2 is YFSETQ. V was clipped by 3 bases and J by 3 bases, with 16 bases between them. CDR3 protein: CASSSVLRGDYEQYF. DNA of the CDR3: TGCGCCAGCAGCTCCGTCCTACGTGGGGACTACGAGCAGTACTTC.

The chain carries TRBV6-5 and TRBJ1-2; possibly TRBD1 for D (5 bases). Trimming removed 6 bases at V and 7 bases at J, with 12 bases between. There are 12 residues in the CDR3. Germline-derived CDR1 and CDR2 are MNHEY and SVGAGI. CDR3 nucleotides: TGTGCCAGCAGAGGCCGGGGGGGTGGCTACACCTTC. Protein: CASRGRGGGYTF.

The J gene is TRBJ2-7, the V gene TRBV9; the match to TRBD2 covers 7 bases. CDR1 SGDLS and CDR2 YYNGEE come from the germline V gene. The CDR3 extends over 15 amino acids. The trim removed 1 base at V and 2 bases at J, leaving 6 bases unmatched. In DNA form, the CDR3 reads TGTGCCAGCAGCGTAACGGGGCGGGAGACCTACGAGCAGTACTTC. This encodes CASSVTGRETYEQYF.